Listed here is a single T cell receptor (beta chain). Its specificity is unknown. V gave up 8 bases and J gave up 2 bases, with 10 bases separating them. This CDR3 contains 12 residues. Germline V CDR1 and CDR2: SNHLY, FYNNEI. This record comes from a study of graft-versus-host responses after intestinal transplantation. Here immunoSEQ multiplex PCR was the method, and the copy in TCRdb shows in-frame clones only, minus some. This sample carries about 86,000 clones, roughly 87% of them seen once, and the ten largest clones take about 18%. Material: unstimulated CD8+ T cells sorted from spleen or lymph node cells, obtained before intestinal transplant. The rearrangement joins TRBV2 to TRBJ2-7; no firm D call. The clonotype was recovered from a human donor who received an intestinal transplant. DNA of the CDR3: TGTGCCAGCGGACGGGCCACCTACGAGCAGTACTTC. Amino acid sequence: CASGRATYEQYF.